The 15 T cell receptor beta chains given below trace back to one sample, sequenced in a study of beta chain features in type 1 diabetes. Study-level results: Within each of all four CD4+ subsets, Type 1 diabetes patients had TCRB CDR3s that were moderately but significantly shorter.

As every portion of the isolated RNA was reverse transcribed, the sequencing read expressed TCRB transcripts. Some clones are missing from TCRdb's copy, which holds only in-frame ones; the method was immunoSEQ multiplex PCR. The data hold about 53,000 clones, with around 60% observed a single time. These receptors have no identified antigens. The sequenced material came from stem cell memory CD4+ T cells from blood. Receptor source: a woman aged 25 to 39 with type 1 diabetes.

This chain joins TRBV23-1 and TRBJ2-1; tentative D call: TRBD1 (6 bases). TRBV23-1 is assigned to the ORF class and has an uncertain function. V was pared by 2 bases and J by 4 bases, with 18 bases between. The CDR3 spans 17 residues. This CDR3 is CASSQPIARGPYNEQFF. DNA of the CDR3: TGCGCCAGCAGTCAACCAATAGCCAGGGGCCCATACAATGAGCAGTTCTTC.

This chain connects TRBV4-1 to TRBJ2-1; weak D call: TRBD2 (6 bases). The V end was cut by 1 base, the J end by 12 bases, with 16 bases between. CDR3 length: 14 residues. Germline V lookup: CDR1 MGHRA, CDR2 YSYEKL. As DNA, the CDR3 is TGCGCCAGCAGCCAAGGGGGACTGGTATGGCGGCAGTTCTTC. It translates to CASSQGGLVWRQFF.

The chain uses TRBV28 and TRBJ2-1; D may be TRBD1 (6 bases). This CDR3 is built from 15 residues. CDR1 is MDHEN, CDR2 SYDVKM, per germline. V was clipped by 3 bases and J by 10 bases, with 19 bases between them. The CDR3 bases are TGTGCCAGCAGTTTGGGCGGACAGACGGGCCGGGAGCAGTTCTTC. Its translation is CASSLGGQTGREQFF.

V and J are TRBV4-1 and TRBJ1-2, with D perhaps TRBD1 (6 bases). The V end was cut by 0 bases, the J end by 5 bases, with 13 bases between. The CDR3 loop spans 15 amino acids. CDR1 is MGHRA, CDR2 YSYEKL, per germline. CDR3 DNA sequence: TGCGCCAGCAGCCAAGATAGCAGCCAGGGGTATGGCTACACCTTC. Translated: CASSQDSSQGYGYTF.

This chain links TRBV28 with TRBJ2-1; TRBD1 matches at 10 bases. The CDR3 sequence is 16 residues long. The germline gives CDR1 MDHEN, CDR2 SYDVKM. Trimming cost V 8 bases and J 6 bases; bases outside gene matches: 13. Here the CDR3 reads CASALLPGQGPNEQFF. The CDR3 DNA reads TGTGCCAGCGCATTGTTGCCGGGACAGGGGCCCAATGAGCAGTTCTTC.

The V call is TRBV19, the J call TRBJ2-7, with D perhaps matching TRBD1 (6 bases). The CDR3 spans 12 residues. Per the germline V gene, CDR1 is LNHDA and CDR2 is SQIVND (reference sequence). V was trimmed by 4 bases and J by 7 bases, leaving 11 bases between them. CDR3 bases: TGTGCCAGTAGTAACAGGGTGCGGGAGCAGTACTTC. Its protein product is CASSNRVREQYF.

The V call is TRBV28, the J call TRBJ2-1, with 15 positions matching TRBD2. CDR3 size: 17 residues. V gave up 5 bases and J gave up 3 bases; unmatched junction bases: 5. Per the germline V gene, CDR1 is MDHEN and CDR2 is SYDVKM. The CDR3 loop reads CASSPPGLAGGYNEQFF. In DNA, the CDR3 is TGTGCCAGCAGTCCCCCGGGACTAGCGGGGGGCTACAATGAGCAGTTCTTC.

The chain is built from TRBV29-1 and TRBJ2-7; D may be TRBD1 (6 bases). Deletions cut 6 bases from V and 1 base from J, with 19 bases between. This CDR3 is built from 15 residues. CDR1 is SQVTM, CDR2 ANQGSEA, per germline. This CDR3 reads CSVASPGQGSYEQYF. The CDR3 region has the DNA TGCAGCGTAGCCTCCCCGGGACAAGGGTCCTACGAGCAGTACTTC.

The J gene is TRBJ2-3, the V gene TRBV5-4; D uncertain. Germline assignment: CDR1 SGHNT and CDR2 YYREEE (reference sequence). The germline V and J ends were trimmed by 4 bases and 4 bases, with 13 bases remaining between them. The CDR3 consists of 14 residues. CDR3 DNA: TGTGCCAGCAGCAGCGTAAGTGAGCCAGATACGCAGTATTTT. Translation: CASSSVSEPDTQYF.

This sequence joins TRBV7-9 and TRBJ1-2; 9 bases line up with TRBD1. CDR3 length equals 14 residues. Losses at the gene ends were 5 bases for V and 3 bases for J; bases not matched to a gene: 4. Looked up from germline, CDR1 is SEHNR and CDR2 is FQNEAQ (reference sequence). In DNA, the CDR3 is TGTGCCAGCAGCGCCCGACAGGGGGACTATGGCTACACCTTC. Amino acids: CASSARQGDYGYTF.

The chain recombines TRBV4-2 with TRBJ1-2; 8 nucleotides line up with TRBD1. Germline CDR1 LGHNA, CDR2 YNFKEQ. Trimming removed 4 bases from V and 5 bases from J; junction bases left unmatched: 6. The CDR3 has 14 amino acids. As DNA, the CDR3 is TGTGCCAGCAGCCCACCGACAGGGGAATATGGCTACACCTTC. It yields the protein CASSPPTGEYGYTF.

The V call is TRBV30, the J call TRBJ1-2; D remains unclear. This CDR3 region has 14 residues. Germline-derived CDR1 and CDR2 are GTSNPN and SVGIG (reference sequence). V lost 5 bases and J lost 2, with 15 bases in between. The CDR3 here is CAWEPRRLNYGYTF. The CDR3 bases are TGTGCCTGGGAGCCCCGCAGGCTAAACTATGGCTACACCTTC. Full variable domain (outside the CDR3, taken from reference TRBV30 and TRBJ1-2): SQTIHQWPATLVQPVGSPLSLECTVEGTSNPNLYWYRQAAGRGLQLLFYSVGIGQISSEVPQNLSASRPQDRQFILSSKKLLLSDSGFYLCAWEPRRLNYGYTFGSGTRLTVV.

Written as DNA, the CDR3 is TGTGCCAGTAGTAGTCCCCTCCCCCGGGGGGGGCAATATCAGCCCCAGCATTTT. This gives the protein CASSSPLPRGGQYQPQHF. This chain links TRBV19 with TRBJ1-5; D may be TRBD1 (6 bases). The germline V gene has CDR1 LNHDA and CDR2 SQIVND (reference sequence). The CDR3 covers 18 residues. V lost 4 bases, J lost 5 bases, and 24 bases lay in between.

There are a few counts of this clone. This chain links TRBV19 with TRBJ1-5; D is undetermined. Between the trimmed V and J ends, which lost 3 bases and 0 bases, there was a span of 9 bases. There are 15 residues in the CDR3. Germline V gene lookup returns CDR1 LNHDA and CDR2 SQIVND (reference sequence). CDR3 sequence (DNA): TGTGCCAGTAGTATCGCGGTTTATAGCAATCAGCCCCAGCATTTT. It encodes CASSIAVYSNQPQHF.

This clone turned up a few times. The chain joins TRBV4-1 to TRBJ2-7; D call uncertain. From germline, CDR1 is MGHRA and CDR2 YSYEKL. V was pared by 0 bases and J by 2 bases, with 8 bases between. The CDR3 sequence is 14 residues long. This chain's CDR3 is CASSQERQTYEQYF. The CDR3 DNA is TGCGCCAGCAGCCAAGAGAGGCAGACCTACGAGCAGTACTTC.